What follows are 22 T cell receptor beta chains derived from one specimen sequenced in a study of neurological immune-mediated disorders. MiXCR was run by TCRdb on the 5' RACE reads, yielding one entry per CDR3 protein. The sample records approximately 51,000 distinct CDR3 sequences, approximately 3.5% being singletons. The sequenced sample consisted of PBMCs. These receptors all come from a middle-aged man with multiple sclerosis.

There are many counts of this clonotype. CDR3: CSARLSRGNQPQHF. In nucleotides, the CDR3 is TGCAGTGCTAGGCTCTCCAGGGGCAATCAGCCCCAGCATTTT. This chain uses TRBV20-1 with TRBJ1-5, with TRBD1 as a possible D gene (5 bases). V lost 3 bases, J lost 2 bases, and 11 bases lay in between. Germline V CDR1 and CDR2: DFQATT, SNEGSKA (reference sequence). The CDR3 runs to 14 residues.

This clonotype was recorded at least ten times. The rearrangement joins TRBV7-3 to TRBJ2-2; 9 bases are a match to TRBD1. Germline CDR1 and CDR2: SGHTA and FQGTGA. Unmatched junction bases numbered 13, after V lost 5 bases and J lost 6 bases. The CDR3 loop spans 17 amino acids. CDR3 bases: TGTGCCAGCAGCCCGGAGACAGGGGGAATTTACTCCGGGGAGCTGTTTTTT. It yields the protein CASSPETGGIYSGELFF.

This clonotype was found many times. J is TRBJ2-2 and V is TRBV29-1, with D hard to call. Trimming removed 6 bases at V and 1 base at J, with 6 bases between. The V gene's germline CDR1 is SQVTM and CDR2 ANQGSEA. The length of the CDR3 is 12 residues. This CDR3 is CSVEQNTGELFF. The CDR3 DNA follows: TGCAGCGTGGAACAGAACACCGGGGAGCTGTTTTTT.

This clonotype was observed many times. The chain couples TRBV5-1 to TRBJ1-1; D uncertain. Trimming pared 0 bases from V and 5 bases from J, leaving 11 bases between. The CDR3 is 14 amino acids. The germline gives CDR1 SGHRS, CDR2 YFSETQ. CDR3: CASSLAGRDTEAFF. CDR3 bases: TGCGCCAGCAGCTTGGCCGGGCGGGATACTGAAGCTTTCTTT.

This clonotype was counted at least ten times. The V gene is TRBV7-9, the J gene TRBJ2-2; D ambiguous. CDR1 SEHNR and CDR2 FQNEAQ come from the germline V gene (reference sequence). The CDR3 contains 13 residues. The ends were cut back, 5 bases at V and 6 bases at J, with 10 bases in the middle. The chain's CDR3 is CASSPLGPGELFF. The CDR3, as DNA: TGTGCCAGCAGCCCCCTAGGACCCGGGGAGCTGTTTTTT.

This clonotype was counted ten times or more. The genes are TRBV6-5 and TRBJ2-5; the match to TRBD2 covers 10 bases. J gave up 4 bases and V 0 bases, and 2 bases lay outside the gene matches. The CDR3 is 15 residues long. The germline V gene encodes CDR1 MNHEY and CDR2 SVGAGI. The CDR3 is CASSYSLAGAETQYF. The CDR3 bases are TGTGCCAGCAGTTACTCTCTAGCGGGAGCAGAGACCCAGTACTTC.

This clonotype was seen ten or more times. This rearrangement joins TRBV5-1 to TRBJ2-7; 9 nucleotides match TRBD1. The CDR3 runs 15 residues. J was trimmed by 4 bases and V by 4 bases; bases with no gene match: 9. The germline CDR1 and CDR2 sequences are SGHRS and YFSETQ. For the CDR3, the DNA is TGCGCCAGCAGCCCGGACGGGACAGGGTCGTACGAGCAGTACTTC. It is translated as CASSPDGTGSYEQYF.

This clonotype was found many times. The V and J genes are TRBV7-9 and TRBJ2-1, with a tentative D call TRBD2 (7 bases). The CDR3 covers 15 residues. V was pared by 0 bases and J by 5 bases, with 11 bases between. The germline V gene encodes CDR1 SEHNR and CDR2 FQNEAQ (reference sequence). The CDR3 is CASSLAGGANNEQFF. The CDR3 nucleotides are TGTGCCAGCAGCTTAGCGGGGGGGGCCAACAATGAGCAGTTCTTC. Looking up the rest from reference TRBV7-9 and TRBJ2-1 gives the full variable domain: DTGVSQNPRHKITKRGQNVTFRCDPISEHNRLYWYRQTLGQGPEFLTYFQNEAQLEKSRLLSDRFSAERPKGSFSTLEIQRTEQGDSAMYLCASSLAGGANNEQFFGPGTRLTVL.

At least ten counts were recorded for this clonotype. CDR3: CASRVGQGGYEQYF. DNA of the CDR3: TGTGCCAGCAGGGTCGGACAGGGAGGATACGAGCAGTACTTC. The chain recombines TRBV6-1 with TRBJ2-7, with 8 bases lining up with TRBD1. Germline lookup yields CDR1 MNHNS and CDR2 SASEGT. The trim removed 6 bases at V and 4 bases at J, leaving 8 bases unmatched. This CDR3 has 14 amino acids.

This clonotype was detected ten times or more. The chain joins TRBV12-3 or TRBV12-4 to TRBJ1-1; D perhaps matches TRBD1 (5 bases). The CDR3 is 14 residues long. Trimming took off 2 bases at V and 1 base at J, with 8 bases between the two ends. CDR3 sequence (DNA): TGTGCCAGCAGTTTAAAGACAGAGAACACTGAAGCTTTCTTT. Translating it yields CASSLKTENTEAFF.

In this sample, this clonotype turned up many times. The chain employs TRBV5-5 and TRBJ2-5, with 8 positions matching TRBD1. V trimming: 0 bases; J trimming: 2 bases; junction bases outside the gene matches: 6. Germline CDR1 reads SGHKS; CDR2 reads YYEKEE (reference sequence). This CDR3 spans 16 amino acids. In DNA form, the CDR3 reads TGTGCCAGCAGCTTGGAGGGCAGGGGGCTGCAAGAGACCCAGTACTTC. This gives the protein CASSLEGRGLQETQYF. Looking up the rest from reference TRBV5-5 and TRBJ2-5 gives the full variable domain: DAGVTQSPTHLIKTRGQQVTLRCSPISGHKSVSWYQQVLGQGPQFIFQYYEKEERGRGNFPDRFSARQFPNYSSELNVNALLLGDSALYLCASSLEGRGLQETQYFGPGTRLLVL.

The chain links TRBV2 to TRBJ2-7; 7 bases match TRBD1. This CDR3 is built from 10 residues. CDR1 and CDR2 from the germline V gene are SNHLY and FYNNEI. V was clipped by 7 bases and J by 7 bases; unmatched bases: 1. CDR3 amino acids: CASNRGEQYF. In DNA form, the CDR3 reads TGTGCCAGCAACAGGGGTGAGCAGTACTTC.

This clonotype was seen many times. CDR3 coding DNA: TGCGCCAGCAGCCCCGGGGGCGGACCCTACGAGCAGTACTTC. Residues: CASSPGGGPYEQYF. The chain links TRBV5-1 to TRBJ2-7, with D perhaps given as TRBD1 or TRBD2 (6 bases each). Germline V gene lookup returns CDR1 SGHRS and CDR2 YFSETQ. V dropped 4 bases and J dropped 2 bases, with 13 bases sitting between them. The CDR3 spans 14 residues. The full variable domain, completed using reference TRBV5-1 and TRBJ2-7, is KAGVTQTPRYLIKTRGQQVTLSCSPISGHRSVSWYQQTPGQGLQFLFEYFSETQRNKGNFPGRFSGRQFSNSRSEMNVSTLELGDSALYLCASSPGGGPYEQYFGPGTRLTVT.

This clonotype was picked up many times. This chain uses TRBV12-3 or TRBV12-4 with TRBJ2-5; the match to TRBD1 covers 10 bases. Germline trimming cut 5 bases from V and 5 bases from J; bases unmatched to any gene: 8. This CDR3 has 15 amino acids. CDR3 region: CASSPRDRGSETQYF. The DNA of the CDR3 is TGTGCCAGCAGTCCCCGGGACAGGGGCTCGGAGACCCAGTACTTC.

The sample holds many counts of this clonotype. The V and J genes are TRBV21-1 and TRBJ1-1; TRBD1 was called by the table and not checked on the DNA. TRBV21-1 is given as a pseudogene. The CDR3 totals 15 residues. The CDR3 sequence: CASSNPGQGEAEAFF. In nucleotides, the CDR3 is TGTGCCAGCAGCAACCCCGGACAGGGGGAAGCCGAAGCTTTCTTT.

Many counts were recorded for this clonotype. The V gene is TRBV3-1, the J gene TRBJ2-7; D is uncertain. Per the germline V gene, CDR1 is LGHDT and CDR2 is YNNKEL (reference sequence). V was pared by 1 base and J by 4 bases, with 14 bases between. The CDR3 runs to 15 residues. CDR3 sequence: CASSQGAEGRYEQYF. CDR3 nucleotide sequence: TGTGCCAGCAGCCAAGGGGCCGAAGGACGATACGAGCAGTACTTC.

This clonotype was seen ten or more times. The CDR3 bases are TGTGCCAGCAGCTGGACTAGCGGATCGAACACCGGGGAGCTGTTTTTT. Its protein product is CASSWTSGSNTGELFF. The chain uses TRBV7-2 and TRBJ2-2; 10 bases match TRBD2. From germline, CDR1 is SGHTA and CDR2 FQGNSA. The trim removed 4 bases at V and 0 bases at J, leaving 2 bases unmatched. The length of the CDR3 is 16 residues.

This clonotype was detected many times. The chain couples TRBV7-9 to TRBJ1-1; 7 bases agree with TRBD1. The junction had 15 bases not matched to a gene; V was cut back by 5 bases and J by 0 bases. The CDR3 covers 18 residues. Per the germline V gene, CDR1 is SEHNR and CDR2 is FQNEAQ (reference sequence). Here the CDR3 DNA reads TGTGCCAGCAGCGTTGGGGGGGGGACCGGGACAGTGAACACTGAAGCTTTCTTT. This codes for CASSVGGGTGTVNTEAFF.

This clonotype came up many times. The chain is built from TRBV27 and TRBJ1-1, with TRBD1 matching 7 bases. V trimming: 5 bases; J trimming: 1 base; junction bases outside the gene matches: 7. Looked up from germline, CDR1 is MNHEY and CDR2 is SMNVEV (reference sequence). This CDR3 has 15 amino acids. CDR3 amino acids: CASSPRQGPNTEAFF. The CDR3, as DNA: TGTGCCAGCAGTCCACGACAGGGCCCGAACACTGAAGCTTTCTTT.

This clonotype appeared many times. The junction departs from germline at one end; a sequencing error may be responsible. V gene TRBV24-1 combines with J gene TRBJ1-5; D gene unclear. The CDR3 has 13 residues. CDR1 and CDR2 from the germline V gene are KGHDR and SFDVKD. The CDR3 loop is CATMSGPYQPQNF. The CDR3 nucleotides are TGTGCCACCATGTCGGGTCCCTATCAGCCCCAGAATTTT.

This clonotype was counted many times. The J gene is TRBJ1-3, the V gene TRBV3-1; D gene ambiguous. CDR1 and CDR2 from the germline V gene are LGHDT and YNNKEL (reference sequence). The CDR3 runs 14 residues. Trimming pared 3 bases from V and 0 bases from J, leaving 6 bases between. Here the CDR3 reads CASSQTYSGNTIYF. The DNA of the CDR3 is TGTGCCAGCAGCCAGACGTACTCTGGAAACACCATATATTTT. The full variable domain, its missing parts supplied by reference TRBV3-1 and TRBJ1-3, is DTAVSQTPKYLVTQMGNDKSIKCEQNLGHDTMYWYKQDSKKFLKIMFSYNNKELIINETVPNRFSPKSPDKAHLNLHINSLELGDSAVYFCASSQTYSGNTIYFGEGSWLTVV.

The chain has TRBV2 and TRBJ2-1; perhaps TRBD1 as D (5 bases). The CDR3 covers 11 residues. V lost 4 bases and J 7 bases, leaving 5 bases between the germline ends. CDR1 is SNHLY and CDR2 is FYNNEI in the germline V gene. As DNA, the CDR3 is TGTGCCAGCAGTGCAGGGAATGAGCAGTTCTTC. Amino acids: CASSAGNEQFF.